Reported below is one TCR beta chain. Regarding time point: newly diagnosed, previously untreated cHL patient sample. The data stem from a study of PD-1 blockade in classical Hodgkin lymphoma. The data were produced by immunoSEQ multiplex PCR, yet TCRdb's version contains in-frame clones alone and is incomplete. The top ten hold around 3.6% of the sample, which has tens of thousands of clones, 94% seen once. The germline V gene encodes CDR1 SGHTA and CDR2 FQGNSA. The CDR3 runs 14 residues. V lost 8 bases and J 7 bases, leaving 18 bases between the germline ends. Sequencing used peripheral blood mononuclear cells (PBMCs). This sequence originates from a human donor with classical Hodgkin lymphoma. The genes are TRBV7-2 and TRBJ1-5, with D unresolved. Written as DNA, the CDR3 is TGTGCCAGCTCCGGAAGGGCGGGAGGCCAGCCCCAGCATTTT. The encoded protein is CASSGRAGGQPQHF.